What follows is one T cell receptor (beta chain) and its context. These data originate in a study of blood T cells in healthy people across ages. This CDR3 comprises 14 residues. CDR1 and CDR2 (germline): SEHNR, FQNEAQ (reference sequence). The V segment lost 1 base and the J segment 5 bases; nucleotides outside the gene matches: 2. With a J-beta primer mix and a sample-barcoded 5' primer, a second PCR ran about 7 to 12 cycles. TCRdb independently ran MiXCR on the 5' RACE reads; one entry per CDR3 protein. This table has approximately 800,000 distinct CDR3 sequences, about 53% appearing once. Sequencing input: blood. The clonotype originates from a man at least 80 years old in good health. The chain links TRBV7-9 to TRBJ2-5, with TRBD2 matching over 9 bases. The CDR3 loop is CASSLGTSEETQYF. In nucleotides, the CDR3 is TGTGCCAGCAGCTTAGGGACTAGCGAGGAGACCCAGTACTTC.